Described below is a single T cell receptor beta chain sequence and its context. Its target is unknown. Treatment here: oral pan-JAK inhibitor, 5-10 mg twice daily. Researchers picked out CD4+ and CD8+ T cells from PBMCs by sorting. This entry belongs to a study of CD8+ T cells in alopecia areata. Whole-study context: Treatment ran 6 to 18 months, with 6 months of follow-up afterward.

Extracted RNA was reverse transcribed, and the resulting cDNA served as sequencing template. Profiling relied on immunoSEQ multiplex PCR, and the TCRdb table lists in-frame clones only, not all of them. Of 70,000 or so clones in the sample, approximately 30% were seen once. Whole-study results and caveats: Elevated clonality characterized lesional scalp relative to normal scalp, particularly in alopecia totalis/universalis.

This clonotype was sampled from a human donor with alopecia areata. Sequencing was performed on CD8+ T cells sorted from blood, taken at week 4, from a patient treated with tofacitinib.

For the CDR3, the DNA is TGTGCCAGCAGTTTTTTAAAGACAGGGGGCACCGGGGAGCTGTTTTTT. Amino acid sequence: CASSFLKTGGTGELFF. The chain carries TRBV28 and TRBJ2-2, with 9 positions matching TRBD1. With V trimmed by 3 bases and J by 4 bases, 6 bases remained unmatched. Per germline, CDR1 MDHEN and CDR2 SYDVKM. The CDR3 has 16 amino acids.